This T cell receptor beta chain comes out of a study of technical replicates of blood from a few donors. Assay: immunoSEQ multiplex PCR; the TCRdb copy retains only in-frame clones and omits some. The top ten hold 4% to 5% of the sample, which has roughly 70,000 clones, roughly nine tenths seen once. The CDR3 is 13 residues long. Per germline, CDR1 MNHEY and CDR2 SMNVEV (reference sequence). Trimming removed 6 bases from V and 2 bases from J; junction bases left unmatched: 4. This chain connects TRBV27 to TRBJ2-7; 7 bases agree with TRBD2. The receptor was derived from a human donor in good health. Some clones in this sample may be carry-over from other donors' samples. Sequencing was carried out using PBMCs. The CDR3 reads CASSLGLAYEQYF. The CDR3 DNA reads as TGTGCCAGCAGCCTAGGACTAGCCTACGAGCAGTACTTC.